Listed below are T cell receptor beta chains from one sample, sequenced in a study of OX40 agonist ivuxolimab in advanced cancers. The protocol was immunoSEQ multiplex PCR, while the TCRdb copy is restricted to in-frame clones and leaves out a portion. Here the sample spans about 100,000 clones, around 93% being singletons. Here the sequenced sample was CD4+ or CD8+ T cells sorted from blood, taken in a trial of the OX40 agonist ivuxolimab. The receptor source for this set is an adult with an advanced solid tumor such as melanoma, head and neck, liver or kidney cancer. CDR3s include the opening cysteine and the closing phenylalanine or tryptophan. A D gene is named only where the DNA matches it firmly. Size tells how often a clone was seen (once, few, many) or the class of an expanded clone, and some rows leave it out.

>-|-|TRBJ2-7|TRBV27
CASSLGAGGSYEQYF
TGTGCCAGCAGTTTAGGAGCGGGCGGTTCCTACGAGCAGTACTTC
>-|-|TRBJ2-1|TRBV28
CASSELAPVATSYNEQFF
TGTGCCAGCAGTGAACTAGCTCCAGTCGCCACATCCTACAATGAGCAGTTCTTC
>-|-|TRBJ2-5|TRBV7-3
CASSPGPQETQYF
TGTGCCAGCAGCCCAGGGCCCCAAGAGACCCAGTACTTC
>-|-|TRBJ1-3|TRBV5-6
CASSLIRDTIYF
TGTGCCAGCAGCTTGATTCGCGACACCATATATTTT
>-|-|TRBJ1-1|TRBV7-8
CASSLTGRTEAFF
TGTGCCAGCAGCTTAACGGGGCGCACTGAAGCTTTCTTT
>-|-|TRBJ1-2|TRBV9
CASSLRGGARYTF
TGTGCCAGCAGCCTCCGGGGGGGGGCCCGCTACACCTTC
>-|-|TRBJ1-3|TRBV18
CASSPDTSGNTIYF
TGTGCCAGCTCACCAGACACCTCTGGAAACACCATATATTTT
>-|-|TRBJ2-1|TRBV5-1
CASSLARGNEQFF
TGCGCCAGCAGCTTGGCCAGGGGTAATGAGCAGTTCTTC
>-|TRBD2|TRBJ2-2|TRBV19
CASSTRGASGRGNTGELFF
TGTGCCAGTAGTACCCGAGGGGCTAGCGGGAGGGGGAACACCGGGGAGCTGTTTTTT
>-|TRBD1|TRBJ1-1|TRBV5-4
CASSSGAGQAYTEAFF
TGTGCCAGCAGTTCAGGGGCGGGACAGGCATACACTGAAGCTTTCTTT
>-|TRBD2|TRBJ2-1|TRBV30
CAWEGLAGGPGNEQFF
TGTGCCTGGGAGGGACTAGCGGGAGGGCCGGGCAATGAGCAGTTCTTC
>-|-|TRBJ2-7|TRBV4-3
CASSHLPASGQRTYEQYF
TGCGCCAGCAGCCATCTACCTGCTTCAGGGCAGAGAACCTACGAGCAGTACTTC
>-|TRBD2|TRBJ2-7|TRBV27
CASGPGTSGRERYF
TGTGCCAGCGGGCCCGGGACTAGCGGGAGGGAGCGGTACTTC
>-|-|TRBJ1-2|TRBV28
CASSLHATDGYTF
TGTGCCAGCAGTTTACATGCGACAGATGGCTACACCTTC
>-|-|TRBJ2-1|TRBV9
CASSVGGEQFF
TGTGCCAGCAGCGTAGGAGGTGAGCAGTTCTTC
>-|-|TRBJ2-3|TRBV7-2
CASRQIGEADTQYF
TGTGCCAGCAGGCAAATTGGGGAGGCAGATACGCAGTATTTT
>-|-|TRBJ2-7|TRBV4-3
CASSLRADYEQYF
TGCGCCAGCAGCCTACGCGCCGACTACGAGCAGTACTTC
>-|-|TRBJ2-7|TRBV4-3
CASSRARGTEQYF
TGCGCCAGCAGCCGGGCCAGGGGAACCGAGCAGTACTTC
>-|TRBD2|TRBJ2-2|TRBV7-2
CASSPGLAATGELFF
TGTGCCAGCAGCCCGGGACTAGCGGCGACCGGGGAGCTGTTTTTT
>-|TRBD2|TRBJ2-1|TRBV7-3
CASSLLPEGLAGGSEQFF
TGTGCCAGCAGCTTATTACCGGAAGGACTAGCGGGAGGCTCTGAGCAGTTCTTC
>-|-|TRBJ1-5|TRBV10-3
CAISPTAAPQHF
TGTGCCATCAGTCCTACCGCAGCTCCCCAGCATTTT
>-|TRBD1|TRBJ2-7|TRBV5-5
CASSHGTGTVYEQYF
TGTGCCAGCAGCCACGGGACAGGGACGGTGTACGAGCAGTACTTC
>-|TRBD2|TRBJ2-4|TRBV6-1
CASSDGAGGYKAKNIQYF
TGTGCCAGCAGTGACGGAGCGGGAGGGTACAAAGCCAAAAACATTCAGTACTTC
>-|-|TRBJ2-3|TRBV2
CASSLEFTDTQYF
TGTGCCAGCAGTCTAGAATTCACAGATACGCAGTATTTT
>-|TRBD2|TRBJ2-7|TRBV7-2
CASSSILAGGVHEQYF
TGTGCCAGCAGCTCTATACTAGCGGGAGGGGTCCACGAGCAGTACTTC
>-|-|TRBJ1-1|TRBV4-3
CASSQSQQVNTEAFF
TGCGCCAGCAGCCAAAGTCAACAAGTGAACACTGAAGCTTTCTTT
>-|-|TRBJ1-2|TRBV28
CASSESGSRGYTF
TGTGCCAGCAGTGAGTCAGGGTCGAGGGGCTACACCTTC
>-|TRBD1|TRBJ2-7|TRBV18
CASGDSPYEQYF
TGTGCCAGCGGGGACAGCCCCTACGAGCAGTACTTC
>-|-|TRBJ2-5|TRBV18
CASSLQETQYF
TGTGCCAGCTCCCTCCAAGAGACCCAGTACTTC
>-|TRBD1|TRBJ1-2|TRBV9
CASSGGTGGTNYGYTF
TGTGCCAGCAGCGGCGGGACAGGGGGGACTAACTATGGCTACACCTTC
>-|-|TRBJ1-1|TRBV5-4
CASSLRRNTEAFF
TGTGCCAGCAGCCTTCGTCGGAACACTGAAGCTTTCTTT
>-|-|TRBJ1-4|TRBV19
CASSTGVINEKLFF
TGTGCCAGTAGTACGGGGGTGATTAATGAAAAACTGTTTTTT
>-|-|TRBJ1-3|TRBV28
CASRPTGARYTIYF
TGTGCCAGCAGGCCGACAGGTGCAAGATACACCATATATTTT
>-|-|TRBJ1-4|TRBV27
CASSFGGEKLFF
TGTGCCAGCAGTTTCGGGGGGGAAAAACTGTTTTTT
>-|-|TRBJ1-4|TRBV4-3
CASRLRGGVNEKLFF
TGCGCCAGCAGACTGAGGGGGGGGGTTAATGAAAAACTGTTTTTT
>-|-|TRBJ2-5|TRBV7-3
CASSFGHSRETQYF
TGTGCCAGCAGCTTCGGGCACTCGAGGGAGACCCAGTACTTC
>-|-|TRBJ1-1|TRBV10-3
CAISEEGGTEAFF
TGTGCCATCAGTGAAGAGGGCGGCACTGAAGCTTTCTTT
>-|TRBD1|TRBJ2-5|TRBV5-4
CASNPVDRGMETQYF
TGTGCCAGCAACCCAGTGGACAGGGGAATGGAGACCCAGTACTTC
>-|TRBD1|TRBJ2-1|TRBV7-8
CASSRTGYNEQFF
TGTGCCAGCAGCCGGACAGGGTACAATGAGCAGTTCTTC
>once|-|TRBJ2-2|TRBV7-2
CASSTRSTNTGELFF
TGTGCCAGCAGCACCCGGAGCACGAACACCGGGGAGCTGTTTTTT
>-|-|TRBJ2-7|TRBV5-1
CASSVGSPRGEQYF
TGCGCCAGCAGCGTCGGTTCCCCTCGCGGCGAGCAGTACTTC
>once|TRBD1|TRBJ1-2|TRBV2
CASSTDRGRGYTF
TGTGCCAGCAGTACTGACAGGGGAAGAGGCTACACCTTC
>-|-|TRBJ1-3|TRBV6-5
CASSPPGGNTIYF
TGTGCCAGCAGCCCGCCGGGTGGAAACACCATATATTTT
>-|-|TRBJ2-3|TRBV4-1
CASSTQDRDTQYF
TGCGCCAGCAGCACCCAGGACCGAGATACGCAGTATTTT